The 26 T cell receptor beta chains below come from one sample, sequenced in a study of T cells in Graves' hyperthyroidism and ophthalmopathy. Regions amplified from RNA transcripts were the TCR beta CDR3 regions. HTBI primers were used for first-round RT-PCR of the TCR CDR3. From the multiplex PCR reads, TCRdb called clonotypes with MiXCR, one entry per CDR3 protein. The data show hundreds of thousands of distinct CDR3 sequences, just over 45% seen once. The material sequenced was peripheral blood or thyroid tissue (not recorded which). These receptors were taken from a woman younger than 30 with Graves' hyperthyroidism.

With regard to this clonotype: It may be a read error: a sequence one base away is much more abundant. The chain joins TRBV2 to TRBJ1-5, with TRBD1 as a possible D gene (5 bases). The V gene's germline CDR1 is SNHLY and CDR2 FYNNEI. The germline V and J ends were trimmed by 6 bases and 5 bases, with 11 bases remaining between them. The CDR3 length is 13 residues. CDR3 nucleotide sequence: TGTGCCAGCAGCGGGGACGGGGATCAGCCCCAGCATTTT. Translation: CASSGDGDQPQHF.

This chain uses TRBV7-2 with TRBJ1-5; the D gene is possibly TRBD1 (5 bases). The length of the CDR3 is 14 residues. Germline V gives CDR1 SGHTA, CDR2 FQGNSA. Trimming shortened V by 7 bases and J by 4 bases, and 14 bases separated the two germline ends. The DNA of the CDR3 is TGTGCCAGCAACTCCCGGGGGGGAAATCAGCCCCAGCATTTT. Encoded protein: CASNSRGGNQPQHF.

This clonotype was recorded once. The chain joins TRBV20-1 to TRBJ1-5, with D tentatively TRBD1 (6 bases). CDR1 and CDR2 from the germline V gene are DFQATT and SNEGSKA (reference sequence). The CDR3 contains 16 residues. The CDR3 here is CTGPGKGDGENQPQHF. The CDR3 DNA is TGCACTGGCCCGGGTAAGGGGGACGGCGAAAATCAGCCCCAGCATTTT.

Concerning this clonotype itself: The junction and the germline gene differ at one end; a read error may be behind it. The chain uses TRBV7-2 and TRBJ1-3; D is possibly TRBD1 (6 bases). This CDR3 spans 16 amino acids. The germline V gene encodes CDR1 SGHTA and CDR2 FQGNSA. The CDR3: CASSWIGGHSGTTIYF. The DNA for the CDR3 is TGTGCCAGCAGCTGGATAGGGGGGCACTCTGGAACCACCATATATTTT.

This clonotype showed up just a few times. The chain combines TRBV5-1 with TRBJ2-7; the D is unclear. With 4 bases removed from V and 2 bases from J, the gap between germline ends came to 16 bases. The CDR3 is 15 residues long. CDR1 SGHRS and CDR2 YFSETQ come from the germline V gene. The CDR3 sequence: CASSPGRHTAYEQYF. Here the CDR3 DNA reads TGCGCCAGCAGCCCCGGACGGCATACCGCCTACGAGCAGTACTTC.

This clonotype was detected only a few times. V is TRBV6-6 and J is TRBJ2-7; perhaps TRBD2 as D (5 bases). Germline CDR1 is MNHNY and CDR2 is SVGAGI (reference sequence). Trimming took off 2 bases at V and 7 bases at J, with 12 bases between the two ends. The CDR3 is 13 amino acids. The CDR3 bases are TGTGCCAGCAGTTACCTAGGAGCGGATGAGCAGTACTTC. Its translation: CASSYLGADEQYF.

This rearrangement joins TRBV2 to TRBJ1-2; D ambiguous. Trimming stripped 10 bases from V and 3 bases from J, with 18 bases between. The CDR3 extends over 14 amino acids. The V gene's germline CDR1 is SNHLY and CDR2 FYNNEI. This CDR3 is CAKTLRQSYYGYTF. CDR3 in DNA: TGTGCCAAGACCTTGCGGCAATCCTACTATGGCTACACCTTC. Filled out from reference TRBV2 and TRBJ1-2, the complete variable domain reads EPEVTQTPSHQVTQMGQEVILRCVPISNHLYFYWYRQILGQKVEFLVSFYNNEISEKSEIFDDQFSVERPDGSNFTLKIRSTKLEDSAMYFCAKTLRQSYYGYTFGSGTRLTVV.

The chain uses TRBV6-2 or TRBV6-3 and TRBJ2-5; D possibly corresponds to TRBD1 (5 bases). The ends were cut back, 2 bases at V and 4 bases at J, with 8 bases in the middle. Germline V gene sequence: CDR1 MNHEY, CDR2 SVGEGT. This CDR3 spans 13 amino acids. The CDR3 DNA reads as TGTGCCAGCAGTTACGACAGCCTAGAGACCCAGTACTTC. This encodes CASSYDSLETQYF.

This clonotype was seen ten or more times. This chain uses TRBV7-3 with TRBJ1-1; D is unclear. The V end was cut by 0 bases, the J end by 1 base, with 3 bases between. The CDR3 loop spans 13 amino acids. Germline CDR1 SGHTA, CDR2 FQGTGA. The CDR3 loop reads CASSLTPNTEAFF. DNA of the CDR3: TGTGCCAGCAGCTTAACACCGAACACTGAAGCTTTCTTT.

This clonotype has a handful of counts. The chain combines TRBV6-1 with TRBJ2-5; D possibly corresponds to TRBD2 (6 bases). The CDR3 is 13 amino acids. Germline-derived CDR1 and CDR2 are MNHNS and SASEGT. The V and J ends lost 6 bases and 9 bases respectively, with 17 bases between them. The CDR3 DNA is TGTGCCAGCAGCATACACGGAGGGCCGGCCCAGTACTTC. Amino acids: CASSIHGGPAQYF.

V is TRBV7-9 and J is TRBJ1-3, with D possibly being TRBD1 (5 bases). The CDR3 has 14 amino acids. V lost 4 bases and J lost 0, with 7 bases in between. In germline, CDR1 is SEHNR, CDR2 FQNEAQ (reference sequence). DNA of the CDR3: TGTGCCAGCAGCTGGGGACTCTCTGGAAACACCATATATTTT. It yields the protein CASSWGLSGNTIYF.

This clonotype has ten or more counts. The CDR3 bases are TGTGCCACGGCCAAAGGACCTAACACTGAAGCTTTCTTT. This encodes CATAKGPNTEAFF. The rearrangement uses TRBV10-3 and TRBJ1-1; D gene unclear. The germline V gene encodes CDR1 ENHRY and CDR2 SYGVKD. The V and J ends lost 10 bases and 2 bases respectively, with 14 bases between them. CDR3 length: 13 residues.

Concerning this clonotype itself: This clone may be a read error of a much larger clone one base away. The CDR3 is CATSARQGPQTEAFF. Written as DNA, the CDR3 is TGTGCCACCAGTGCAAGACAGGGACCGCAGACTGAAGCTTTCTTT. The rearrangement uses TRBV24-1 and TRBJ1-1; 7 positions agree with TRBD1. Germline-derived CDR1 and CDR2 are KGHDR and SFDVKD. V gave up 5 bases and J gave up 5 bases; unmatched junction bases: 10. The CDR3 consists of 15 residues.

The rearrangement links TRBV10-3 to TRBJ1-5; a weak D match, TRBD1 (6 bases). Looked up from germline, CDR1 is ENHRY and CDR2 is SYGVKD. The V end was cut by 2 bases, the J end by 7 bases, with 9 bases between. The CDR3 contains 13 residues. The DNA for the CDR3 is TGTGCCATCAGTGAGAACGGGGGCCAGCCCCAGCATTTT. Its protein is CAISENGGQPQHF.

The CDR3 is CATSATGQDGYTF. The CDR3 coding sequence is TGTGCCACCAGCGCGACAGGGCAAGATGGCTACACCTTC. The genes are TRBV15 and TRBJ1-2; 7 nucleotides line up with TRBD1. The CDR3 is made up of 13 amino acids. After removal of 5 bases from V and 6 bases from J, the junction contained 6 bases not matched to a gene. Germline V lookup: CDR1 LNHNV, CDR2 YYDKDF (reference sequence). Supplemented by reference TRBV15 and TRBJ1-2, the full variable domain reads DAMVIQNPRYQVTQFGKPVTLSCSQTLNHNVMYWYQQKSSQAPKLLFHYYDKDFNNEADTPDNFQSRRPNTSFCFLDIRSPGLGDTAMYLCATSATGQDGYTFGSGTRLTVV.

The V and J genes are TRBV2 and TRBJ1-2; 8 bases are a match to TRBD1. There are 13 residues in the CDR3. Germline V lookup: CDR1 SNHLY, CDR2 FYNNEI. CDR3: CARDGQGEYGYTF. CDR3 DNA sequence: TGTGCGAGAGACGGACAGGGCGAGTATGGCTACACCTTC.

This clonotype has just a few counts. The gene calls are TRBV7-9 and TRBJ1-5; 7 nucleotides line up with TRBD1. CDR1 is SEHNR and CDR2 is FQNEAQ in the germline V gene (reference sequence). The CDR3 has 14 amino acids. V shed 5 bases, J shed 6 bases, and the junction held 7 bases outside the gene matches. The DNA for the CDR3 is TGTGCCAGCAGCCAAACAGGGGTCCGTCAGCCCCAGCATTTT. As protein: CASSQTGVRQPQHF.

Worth noting for this clonotype: At one end the junction does not follow the germline gene, possibly because of a read error. V and J are TRBV24-1 and TRBJ2-5, with D unclear. The CDR3 is 13 residues long. Germline assignment: CDR1 KGHDR and CDR2 SFDVKD. The CDR3 DNA is TGTGCCAGCAGCCTGCCCGAACAAGAGTCCCAGTACTTC. It yields the protein CASSLPEQESQYF.

V usage is TRBV9 and J usage is TRBJ2-5, with 10 nucleotides matching TRBD2. The CDR3 sequence is 19 residues long. Germline V gives CDR1 SGDLS, CDR2 YYNGEE. After removal of 0 bases from V and 0 bases from J, the junction contained 11 bases not matched to a gene. DNA of the CDR3: TGTGCCAGCAGCGTAGGTCCTAGCGGGAGAGTCGGGTACCAAGAGACCCAGTACTTC. This codes for CASSVGPSGRVGYQETQYF. Filled out from reference TRBV9 and TRBJ2-5, the complete variable domain reads DSGVTQTPKHLITATGQRVTLRCSPRSGDLSVYWYQQSLDQGLQFLIQYYNGEERAKGNILERFSAQQFPDLHSELNLSSLELGDSALYFCASSVGPSGRVGYQETQYFGPGTRLLVL.

The chain links TRBV24-1 to TRBJ1-2; TRBD1 matches 8 bases. The V segment lost 4 bases and the J segment 7 bases; nucleotides outside the gene matches: 10. This CDR3 comprises 15 residues. Germline V gene lookup returns CDR1 KGHDR and CDR2 SFDVKD. Here the CDR3 reads CATSEGRGLTGGYTF. The CDR3, as DNA: TGTGCCACCAGTGAGGGCAGGGGGCTCACCGGTGGCTACACCTTC.

The chain recombines TRBV29-1 with TRBJ1-2, with D possibly matching TRBD1 (6 bases). Trimming took off 6 bases at V and 8 bases at J, with 25 bases between the two ends. Germline V gene lookup returns CDR1 SQVTM and CDR2 ANQGSEA. The CDR3 totals 15 residues. The CDR3 region has the DNA TGCAGCGTCGCCCCCGCCCCCCGGGGGGCGCACGGCTACACCTTC. It translates to CSVAPAPRGAHGYTF.

As regards this clonotype: A much bigger clone sits one base away, suggesting this may be a read error. The chain joins TRBV10-3 to TRBJ2-7, with D maybe TRBD2 (6 bases). Trimming shortened V by 6 bases and J by 1 base, and 16 bases separated the two germline ends. The CDR3 length is 15 residues. Germline V gene data show CDR1 as ENHRY and CDR2 as SYGVKD. CDR3 loop: CAIREGPLISYEQYF. The CDR3 coding sequence is TGTGCCATCAGGGAGGGTCCCCTCATATCCTACGAGCAGTACTTC.

The sample holds many counts of this clonotype. The chain joins TRBV2 to TRBJ1-1; D gene uncertain. This CDR3 contains 13 residues. The germline gives CDR1 SNHLY, CDR2 FYNNEI. V lost 4 bases and J lost 7, with 13 bases in between. This CDR3 is CASSAVGGSEAFF. DNA for the CDR3: TGTGCCAGCAGTGCGGTGGGAGGCAGTGAAGCTTTCTTT.

On this clonotype: A much larger clone lies a single base off, so this may be a read error. V gene TRBV20-1 combines with J gene TRBJ1-1; D unclear. The CDR3 has 13 residues. CDR1 DFQATT and CDR2 SNEGSKA come from the germline V gene (reference sequence). For the CDR3, the DNA is TGCAGTGCTAGCCGGGCACCGAACGCTGAAGCTTTCTTT. Residues: CSASRAPNAEAFF.

This clonotype has a handful of counts. The chain combines TRBV2 with TRBJ1-5, with D possibly TRBD1 on 6 matching bases. Trimming shortened V by 6 bases and J by 4 bases, and 19 bases separated the two germline ends. Germline CDR1 is SNHLY and CDR2 is FYNNEI. The CDR3 runs 16 residues. The CDR3 nucleotides read TGTGCCAGCAGAACACAGGGACGGGGCGGTAATCAGCCCCAGCATTTT. This encodes CASRTQGRGGNQPQHF.

This clonotype has a count of ten or more. V gene TRBV7-3 combines with J gene TRBJ2-5; 8 positions match TRBD1. V lost 4 bases and J lost 5; bases outside the gene matches: 3. In germline, CDR1 is SGHTA, CDR2 FQGTGA. The CDR3 length is 13 residues. As DNA, the CDR3 is TGTGCCAGCAGCTCAGGGGGCGGCGAGACCCAGTACTTC. Amino acid sequence: CASSSGGGETQYF.